The 31 T cell receptor beta chains listed next were all sequenced from one sample in a study of T cells expressing NK-cell markers. Reprocessing the 5' RACE reads, TCRdb reports a single entry for every CDR3 protein and omits DNA. The sample table includes around 470,000 distinct CDR3 sequences. The sequenced sample was blood T cells: a sorted CD56 or NKG2C T cell subset, CD4+ or CD8+ T cells, or bulk PBMC T cells (not recorded which). Receptor source: a woman aged 45-59 years in good health.

V gene TRBV5-6 combines with J gene TRBJ1-1. The CDR3 covers 12 residues. Germline V gene data show CDR1 as SGHDT and CDR2 as YYEEEE. CDR3 amino acids: CASSPRSLGAFF.

The CDR3: CASSPGRSGRTVNEQFF. The chain couples TRBV18 to TRBJ2-1; there is no DNA to check the TCRdb D call of TRBD2. Germline V CDR1 and CDR2: KGHSH, LQKENI. The CDR3 loop spans 17 amino acids.

The J gene is TRBJ2-2, the V gene TRBV7-9; as DNA is missing, the TRBD2 call by TCRdb cannot be tested. From germline, CDR1 is SEHNR and CDR2 FQNEAQ (reference sequence). This CDR3 is 14 amino acids long. This CDR3 reads CASSSGLAPGELFF. Variable domain in full (rest from reference TRBV7-9 and TRBJ2-2): DTGVSQNPRHKITKRGQNVTFRCDPISEHNRLYWYRQTLGQGPEFLTYFQNEAQLEKSRLLSDRFSAERPKGSFSTLEIQRTEQGDSAMYLCASSSGLAPGELFFGEGSRLTVL.

The rearrangement uses TRBV28 and TRBJ2-7; TCRdb indicates TRBD1, and absent DNA this call remains unverified. Germline assignment: CDR1 MDHEN and CDR2 SYDVKM. The CDR3 loop spans 16 amino acids. CDR3 protein: CASSFLWDRDSYEQYF.

The chain combines TRBV7-9 with TRBJ1-5; the D call from TCRdb, TRBD1, cannot be confirmed without DNA. Per the germline V gene, CDR1 is SEHNR and CDR2 is FQNEAQ (reference sequence). The CDR3 covers 13 residues. CDR3: CASGQGADQPQHF. The full variable domain, completed using reference TRBV7-9 and TRBJ1-5, is DTGVSQNPRHKITKRGQNVTFRCDPISEHNRLYWYRQTLGQGPEFLTYFQNEAQLEKSRLLSDRFSAERPKGSFSTLEIQRTEQGDSAMYLCASGQGADQPQHFGDGTRLSIL.

The rearrangement joins TRBV6-1 to TRBJ1-6; TCRdb calls TRBD1, which cannot be checked without DNA. Per the germline V gene, CDR1 is MNHNS and CDR2 is SASEGT. The CDR3 has 15 amino acids. This CDR3 reads CASSGIQGAGSPLHF.

The chain couples TRBV10-3 to TRBJ2-3. CDR3 length: 12 amino acids. Germline V gene data show CDR1 as ENHRY and CDR2 as SYGVKD. CDR3 in amino acids: CAGGRNTDTQYF.

This chain connects TRBV20-1 to TRBJ2-1; TCRdb returns TRBD1, unconfirmable since there is no DNA. Germline lookup yields CDR1 DFQATT and CDR2 SNEGSKA (reference sequence). CDR3 length: 12 amino acids. CDR3 sequence: CSTGTGTNEQFF.

This chain links TRBV29-1 with TRBJ2-3; TCRdb names TRBD1, which stays unverified in the absence of DNA. Germline V gene data show CDR1 as SQVTM and CDR2 as ANQGSEA. This CDR3 contains 12 residues. CDR3 sequence reads: CSVWQGSDTQYF.

The CDR3 loop is CASSVLLGNEQFF. The V call is TRBV3-1, the J call TRBJ2-1. The CDR3 totals 13 residues. Germline CDR1 is LGHDT and CDR2 is YNNKEL (reference sequence).

This chain uses TRBV20-1 with TRBJ1-6; TCRdb lists TRBD1, though no DNA is available to test this call. Germline CDR1 is DFQATT and CDR2 is SNEGSKA (reference sequence). The CDR3 totals 15 residues. The CDR3 loop reads CSAGPITGDNSPLHF.

The chain combines TRBV4-1 with TRBJ2-3; TCRdb picks TRBD2, but there is no DNA to check that call. CDR3 length equals 14 residues. CDR1 is MGHRA, CDR2 YSYEKL, per germline. CDR3 region: CASSLSGGTDTQYF.

J is TRBJ2-2 and V is TRBV10-3; the D gene TCRdb calls, TRBD2, cannot be checked with no DNA. CDR1 and CDR2 (germline): ENHRY, SYGVKD. The CDR3 runs 17 residues. The CDR3 is CAISPSGRPGNTGELFF.

The J gene is TRBJ2-7, the V gene TRBV7-9; with no DNA, the TCRdb D assignment of TRBD1 cannot be verified. CDR1 and CDR2 (germline): SEHNR, FQNEAQ (reference sequence). The CDR3 contains 14 residues. This CDR3 reads CASSLGDRDHEQYF.

The V and J genes are TRBV5-1 and TRBJ2-1; TCRdb proposes TRBD2, but this gene call is untestable without DNA. CDR3 length: 13 amino acids. Germline loops: CDR1 SGHRS, CDR2 YFSETQ. The CDR3 loop is CASSISGSGEQFF. The full variable domain, in which reference TRBV5-1 and TRBJ2-1 provide the parts outside the CDR3, is KAGVTQTPRYLIKTRGQQVTLSCSPISGHRSVSWYQQTPGQGLQFLFEYFSETQRNKGNFPGRFSGRQFSNSRSEMNVSTLELGDSALYLCASSISGSGEQFFGPGTRLTVL.

V usage is TRBV6-1 and J usage is TRBJ1-1. This CDR3 region has 14 residues. Germline values: CDR1 MNHNS, CDR2 SASEGT. The CDR3 protein is CASSEVGGTTEAFF.

This chain uses TRBV20-1 with TRBJ2-5; TCRdb outputs TRBD2, but without DNA this stays unchecked. Germline-derived CDR1 and CDR2 are DFQATT and SNEGSKA (reference sequence). The CDR3 loop spans 16 amino acids. CDR3 in amino acids: CSARGTSGKEGETQYF.

V and J are TRBV12-3 or TRBV12-4 and TRBJ1-4; the TCRdb call, TRBD1, lacks DNA for checking. CDR3 size: 14 residues. CDR3 region: CASSFGQGAEKLFF.

This chain joins TRBV7-9 and TRBJ2-2; TCRdb's assignment of TRBD1 cannot be checked, as there is no DNA. Germline values: CDR1 SEHNR, CDR2 FQNEAQ (reference sequence). CDR3 length: 15 amino acids. The CDR3 sequence is CASSLAGVNTGELFF.

V and J are TRBV20-1 and TRBJ2-5; TCRdb proposes TRBD2, but this gene call is untestable without DNA. This CDR3 has 16 amino acids. From germline, CDR1 is DFQATT and CDR2 SNEGSKA (reference sequence). This chain's CDR3 is CSAIRPTSGSQETQYF.

The chain couples TRBV12-3 or TRBV12-4 to TRBJ1-5. The CDR3 runs 13 residues. CDR3 protein: CASSLGDSPTQHF.

This CDR3 reads CSATSGRETQYF. V is TRBV20-1 and J is TRBJ2-5; TCRdb indicates TRBD2, and absent DNA this call remains unverified. CDR3 length equals 12 residues. CDR1 and CDR2 from the germline V gene are DFQATT and SNEGSKA (reference sequence).

The V gene is TRBV20-1, the J gene TRBJ2-3; the TCRdb call, TRBD2, lacks DNA for checking. CDR3 length equals 18 residues. Germline V gene sequence: CDR1 DFQATT, CDR2 SNEGSKA (reference sequence). The CDR3 is CSARGSGRRRSGTDTQYF.

The genes are TRBV29-1 and TRBJ2-7. There are 11 residues in the CDR3. Germline CDR1 reads SQVTM; CDR2 reads ANQGSEA. This CDR3 reads CSVWLGLEQYF.

V is TRBV10-1 and J is TRBJ2-1; TCRdb returns TRBD1, unconfirmable since there is no DNA. Germline V gives CDR1 WNHNN, CDR2 SYGVQD (reference sequence). CDR3 length equals 16 residues. CDR3 protein: CASSVRGGLSYNEQFF.

The V call is TRBV11-2, the J call TRBJ2-7; TCRdb returns TRBD1, unconfirmable since there is no DNA. CDR3 length equals 12 residues. Per germline, CDR1 SGHAT and CDR2 FQNNGV. CDR3 loop: CASSQTGGRQYF.

The chain uses TRBV20-1 and TRBJ2-4; lacking DNA, the TRBD1 call made by TCRdb goes unchecked. CDR1 and CDR2 from the germline V gene are DFQATT and SNEGSKA (reference sequence). CDR3 length: 14 residues. Here the CDR3 reads CSAKDGPGANIQYF.

The chain is built from TRBV19 and TRBJ1-5; there is no DNA to check the TCRdb D call of TRBD1. The CDR3 runs 15 residues. Germline assignment: CDR1 LNHDA and CDR2 SQIVND (reference sequence). CDR3 residues: CASSIQGQRGQPQHF.

J is TRBJ2-3 and V is TRBV10-1; the TRBD2 assignment by TCRdb is unverifiable without DNA. CDR1 WNHNN and CDR2 SYGVQD come from the germline V gene (reference sequence). The CDR3 runs to 16 residues. Here the CDR3 reads CASSESGGGSGDTQYF.

The chain couples TRBV12-3 or TRBV12-4 to TRBJ2-1; with no DNA, the TCRdb D assignment of TRBD1 cannot be verified. The CDR3 spans 13 residues. CDR3 amino acids: CASGGAVGVEQFF.

The rearrangement uses TRBV5-1 and TRBJ2-3; TCRdb selects TRBD2, and the lack of DNA leaves this call unchecked. From germline, CDR1 is SGHRS and CDR2 YFSETQ. CDR3 length: 17 amino acids. CDR3 loop: CASSLTTGALVPDTQYF.